The TCR beta chain under discussion was sequenced for a study of OX40 agonist ivuxolimab in advanced cancers. About the research overall: Patients treated during dose escalation were battling hepatocellular carcinoma, melanoma, renal cell or head and neck cancer. A history of anti-PD-1, anti-PD-L1 or anti-CTLA-4 therapy was acceptable, and about 40% had some. General study findings and limits: The CD4+ and CD8+ T cells in the blood had expanded clonally by week 6 at 0.1 to 3.0 mg/kg.

This CDR3 comprises 15 residues. Trimming pared 4 bases from V and 0 bases from J, leaving 11 bases between. CDR1 and CDR2 (germline): SGHNT, YYREEE (reference sequence). Here immunoSEQ multiplex PCR was the method, and the copy in TCRdb shows in-frame clones only, minus some. The sample lists about 58,000 clones, 80% to 90% occurring once. As concerns this clone: Its antigen is currently unknown.

The material sequenced was CD4+ or CD8+ T cells sorted from blood, taken in a trial of the OX40 agonist ivuxolimab. The sequence was collected from an adult with an advanced solid tumor such as melanoma, head and neck, liver or kidney cancer. The V gene is TRBV5-4, the J gene TRBJ1-3, with D uncertain. This chain's CDR3 is CASSLLSSSGNTIYF. The CDR3, as DNA: TGTGCCAGCAGCCTGCTGTCGAGCTCTGGAAACACCATATATTTT.